This TCR beta chain was captured by sequencing in a study of blood T cell repertoires in COVID-19. Here immunoSEQ multiplex PCR was the method, and the copy in TCRdb shows in-frame clones only, minus some. The table shows a few hundred thousand clones, with around 88% occurring only once. There are 16 residues in the CDR3. V lost 6 bases and J 0 bases, leaving 18 bases between the germline ends. From germline, CDR1 is MNHEY and CDR2 SVGEGT. The chain links TRBV6-2 or TRBV6-3 to TRBJ2-7; D call uncertain. The sequence was obtained from a man in his forties who had recovered from COVID-19. The sequenced sample consisted of PBMCs or T cells enriched from blood (not recorded which). The CDR3: CASSPDRALDSYEQYF. CDR3 DNA: TGTGCCAGCAGCCCCGATAGAGCCCTCGACTCCTACGAGCAGTACTTC.